This paragraph reports one T cell receptor (beta chain). In the study's own analysis: Amplified reference gene primers provided the basis for estimating nucleated cell counts. Here immunoSEQ multiplex PCR was the method, and the copy in TCRdb shows in-frame clones only, minus some. For V, J and clone size, that table is used; D and trimming come from the DNA. Of roughly 350,000 clones detected, more than 75% appear once; the ten largest clones hold 4%. The entry originates in a study of blood T cell repertoires in COVID-19. Study details: The samples span acute and convalescent COVID-19 from the United States, Italy and Spain. PBMCs, B-cell-depleted T cells, or T cells were the source of the cDNA or gDNA that made up the material.

Sequenced: peripheral blood. The clonotype was recovered from a woman between 50 and 59 years old with active or convalescent COVID-19.

CDR3: CASSPKWGLAGTDTQYF. As DNA, the CDR3 is TGTGCCAGCAGCCCGAAGTGGGGACTAGCGGGCACAGATACGCAGTATTTT. V is TRBV9 and J is TRBJ2-3; 11 nucleotides agree with TRBD2. Trimming cost V 4 bases and J 1 base; bases outside gene matches: 8. There are 17 residues in the CDR3. Germline V gene lookup returns CDR1 SGDLS and CDR2 YYNGEE.